This T cell receptor (beta chain) was sequenced for a study of blood T cell repertoires in COVID-19. Looking at the study overall: The samples span acute and convalescent COVID-19 from the United States, Italy and Spain.

Deletions cut 5 bases from V and 3 bases from J, with 16 bases between. The CDR3 sequence is 15 residues long. Germline loops: CDR1 SEHNR, CDR2 FQNEAQ (reference sequence). This clone has only one observation. In the study's own analysis: Estimation of nucleated cell counts relied on the amplification of reference gene primers. The assay was immunoSEQ multiplex PCR, and TCRdb's table has in-frame clones only and misses some. Clonal size and the V and J genes are those of that table, whereas D and trimming came from the DNA. The sample shows 150,000 to 200,000 clones, 80% to 90% of them seen only once.

The sequence was collected from a man aged 60 to 69 with acute or convalescent COVID-19. The source material was peripheral blood. The rearrangement uses TRBV7-9 and TRBJ1-2, with D perhaps TRBD1 (5 bases). Written as DNA, the CDR3 is TGTGCCAGCAGCCCGAGGCAGGGTGGTCACTATGGCTACACCTTC. This gives the protein CASSPRQGGHYGYTF.